The 20 T cell receptor beta chains below were found in one sample sequenced in a study of T-cell memory formation after mild COVID-19. One entry per CDR3 protein results from TCRdb running MiXCR on the 5' RACE reads. The data hold 30,000 to 35,000 distinct CDR3 sequences, with around 8% observed a single time. Sequencing was performed on PBMCs or a T cell subset sorted from them (not recorded which). Receptors originate from a man younger than 35 who had mild COVID-19 (a few samples of this study predate the infection). Cell type and time point are not known.

The rearrangement joins TRBV20-1 to TRBJ2-3; the match to TRBD2 covers 11 bases. The CDR3 extends over 16 amino acids. V was pared by 5 bases and J by 6 bases, with 13 bases of the junction left unmatched. Germline V gives CDR1 DFQATT, CDR2 SNEGSKA (reference sequence). The CDR3 DNA follows: TGCAGTGCTCCCCAACTAGCGGGGGCGTACGGGGATACGCAGTATTTT. The encoded protein is CSAPQLAGAYGDTQYF.

The rearrangement joins TRBV7-8 to TRBJ2-6, with 7 bases fitting TRBD1. In germline, CDR1 is SGHVS, CDR2 FQNEAQ. The CDR3 has 15 amino acids. The junction had 1 base not matched to a gene; V was cut back by 3 bases and J by 2 bases. The CDR3 DNA reads as TGTGCCAGCAGCTTTCAGGGGGCTGGGGCCAACGTCCTGACTTTC. It specifies CASSFQGAGANVLTF.

This clonotype was recorded at least ten times. V usage is TRBV6-1 and J usage is TRBJ2-7, with TRBD1 matching 7 bases. CDR1 and CDR2 (germline): MNHNS, SASEGT. V was pared by 6 bases and J by 0 bases, with 5 bases of the junction left unmatched. The CDR3 sequence is 14 residues long. The CDR3 is CASRTGFHSYEQYV. CDR3 DNA: TGTGCCAGCAGGACAGGGTTCCACTCCTACGAGCAGTACGTC.

This clonotype was counted between two and nine times. This chain uses TRBV7-6 with TRBJ1-3; maybe TRBD1 (5 bases). There are 14 residues in the CDR3. CDR1 and CDR2 (germline): SGHVS, FNYEAQ. V lost 5 bases and J lost 0, with 8 bases in between. In DNA form, the CDR3 reads TGTGCCAGCAGCGGGGGGAACTCTGGAAACACCATATATTTT. As protein: CASSGGNSGNTIYF.

This chain connects TRBV7-3 to TRBJ2-1; tentatively, D is TRBD1 (6 bases). Trimming pared 3 bases from V and 9 bases from J, leaving 15 bases between. The CDR3 spans 14 residues. Germline V gene lookup returns CDR1 SGHTA and CDR2 FQGTGA. The CDR3 DNA sequence: TGTGCCAGCAGCTTTGGGGGCACCTTCTCTGAGCAGTTCTTC. This translates into CASSFGGTFSEQFF.

This clonotype was detected many times. The chain uses TRBV7-8 and TRBJ2-3, with TRBD1 matching over 7 bases. Germline CDR1 and CDR2: SGHVS and FQNEAQ. The CDR3 loop spans 12 amino acids. The V and J ends lost 5 bases and 6 bases, in that order; junction bases with no gene match: 2. The CDR3 protein is CASSLTGDTQYF. The CDR3 DNA sequence: TGTGCCAGCAGCCTGACAGGGGATACGCAGTATTTT.

This clonotype was seen only a few times. This rearrangement joins TRBV3-2 to TRBJ2-7. TRBV3-2 is assigned pseudogene status. The CDR3 totals 22 residues. The CDR3 nucleotides are TGCTGGCACAGAAATACACAGCAGAGTCACCAAGATTTACCGCCTGCTACCTACGAGCAGTACGTC. Translated: CWHRNTQQSHQDLPPATYEQYV.

In this sample, this clonotype turned up a few times. The chain's CDR3 is CASSFLVGETQYF. The DNA of the CDR3 is TGTGCCAGCAGTTTTCTAGTGGGCGAGACCCAGTACTTC. The V and J genes are TRBV6-2 or TRBV6-3 and TRBJ2-5; no clear D gene. V was trimmed by 4 bases and J by 5 bases, leaving 11 bases between them. Germline CDR1 and CDR2: MNHEY and SVGEGT. The CDR3 runs 13 residues.

This clonotype was counted many times. The CDR3 is CSAQTGHFYGYTF. The CDR3 bases are TGCAGTGCTCAGACAGGCCATTTCTATGGCTACACCTTC. V is TRBV20-1 and J is TRBJ1-2, with D maybe TRBD1 (6 bases). The germline V and J ends were trimmed by 5 bases and 4 bases, with 14 bases remaining between them. Germline values: CDR1 DFQATT, CDR2 SNEGSKA (reference sequence). The length of the CDR3 is 13 residues.

This clonotype was detected ten times or more. The chain uses TRBV12-3 or TRBV12-4 and TRBJ2-7, with 7 bases lining up with TRBD1. The junction had 13 bases not matched to a gene; V was cut back by 5 bases and J by 3 bases. The CDR3 is 16 residues long. CDR3 coding DNA: TGTGCCAGCAGTCCCCCAGGGGGTTCCCGGAGCTACGAGCAGTACTTC. Its translation: CASSPPGGSRSYEQYF.

This clonotype has ten or more counts. This chain connects TRBV5-6 to TRBJ2-7, with D perhaps TRBD1 or TRBD2 (5 bases each). V shed 5 bases and J shed 10 bases, with 19 bases lying between them. Germline-derived CDR1 and CDR2 are SGHDT and YYEEEE. This CDR3 has 13 residues. The CDR3 is CASSIGTQDGQYV. The CDR3 DNA is TGTGCCAGCAGTATCGGGACCCAGGACGGACAGTACGTC.

This clonotype was observed many times. This sequence joins TRBV9 and TRBJ2-1; no clear D gene. This CDR3 is built from 15 residues. V was clipped by 4 bases and J by 2 bases, with 13 bases between them. Germline CDR1 and CDR2: SGDLS and YYNGEE. CDR3 nucleotide sequence: TGTGCCAGCAGCCGCGCGGAAGGAACCTACAATGAGCAGTTCTTC. This sequence encodes CASSRAEGTYNEQFF.

This clonotype was seen ten or more times. The chain has TRBV6-4 and TRBJ2-3; 9 bases are a match to TRBD1. This CDR3 comprises 15 residues. Germline values: CDR1 MRHNA, CDR2 SNTAGT. V trimming: 2 bases; J trimming: 4 bases; junction bases outside the gene matches: 4. In DNA, the CDR3 is TGTGCCAGCAGTGACGGGACAGGGAGCGCAGATACGCAGTATTTT. Translating gives CASSDGTGSADTQYF.

This clonotype was counted at least ten times. J is TRBJ2-3 and V is TRBV12-3 or TRBV12-4; 12 nucleotides align to TRBD2. This CDR3 has 17 residues. The V gene end was trimmed by 6 bases and the J gene end by 6 bases; junction bases not matched to a gene: 13. The CDR3 bases are TGTGCCAGCAGCCGGACTAGCGGGGTCCCCCGGGGTGATACGCAGTATTTT. Translation gives CASSRTSGVPRGDTQYF.

This clonotype has at least ten counts. CDR3: CASSLGSYEQYV. The CDR3 nucleotides read TGTGCCAGCAGCTTAGGCTCCTACGAGCAGTACGTC. This rearrangement joins TRBV7-9 to TRBJ2-7, with D unresolved. The germline V and J ends were trimmed by 1 base and 0 bases, with 1 base remaining between them. There are 12 residues in the CDR3. The germline V gene encodes CDR1 SEHNR and CDR2 FQNEAQ (reference sequence).

CDR3 sequence: CASSLRGSGANVLTF. CDR3 sequence (DNA): TGTGCCAGCAGCCTCAGGGGGTCCGGGGCCAACGTCCTGACTTTC. The chain uses TRBV6-2 or TRBV6-3 and TRBJ2-6, with 7 bases identical to TRBD1. The CDR3 has 15 amino acids. After removal of 6 bases from V and 4 bases from J, the junction contained 6 bases not matched to a gene. Germline V gene data show CDR1 as MNHEY and CDR2 as SVGEGT.

This clonotype was counted between two and nine times. The chain recombines TRBV18 with TRBJ1-1, with 10 bases identical to TRBD1. The CDR3 sequence is 14 residues long. The V gene's germline CDR1 is KGHSH and CDR2 LQKENI. The V gene end was trimmed by 6 bases and the J gene end by 5 bases; junction bases not matched to a gene: 6. The CDR3 bases are TGTGCCAGCTCCCGCGGACAGGGGGATACTGAAGCTTTCTTT. This encodes CASSRGQGDTEAFF.

This clonotype was seen repeatedly, ten times or more. The DNA of the CDR3 is TGCAGTGCTAGAGTCGGGGGGGATGAGCAGTTCTTC. This codes for CSARVGGDEQFF. The chain links TRBV20-1 to TRBJ2-1; 8 positions agree with TRBD2. Germline values: CDR1 DFQATT, CDR2 SNEGSKA (reference sequence). The CDR3 totals 12 residues. The trim removed 1 base at V and 8 bases at J, leaving 1 base unmatched.

This clonotype was recorded at least ten times. The rearrangement joins TRBV7-8 to TRBJ1-5, with D unresolved. The V gene's germline CDR1 is SGHVS and CDR2 FQNEAQ. CDR3 length equals 15 residues. With 3 bases removed from V and 0 bases from J, the gap between germline ends came to 9 bases. CDR3 residues: CASSFHANSNQPQHF. CDR3 nucleotides: TGTGCCAGCAGCTTTCACGCAAATAGCAATCAGCCCCAGCATTTT. Variable domain in full (rest from reference TRBV7-8 and TRBJ1-5): GAGVSQSPRYKVAKRGQDVALRCDPISGHVSLFWYQQALGQGPEFLTYFQNEAQLDKSGLPSDRFFAERPEGSVSTLKIQRTQQEDSAVYLCASSFHANSNQPQHFGDGTRLSIL.

This clonotype was counted ten times or more. The chain combines TRBV20-1 with TRBJ2-1; D possibly corresponds to TRBD2 (5 bases). V was shortened by 5 bases and J by 4 bases, with 18 bases between the two germline ends. CDR1 is DFQATT, CDR2 SNEGSKA, per germline (reference sequence). The CDR3 length is 15 residues. CDR3: CSAARATTQYNEQFF. The CDR3 DNA sequence: TGCAGTGCTGCGCGGGCTACCACCCAGTACAATGAGCAGTTCTTC.